Below are 19 T cell receptor beta chains sequenced from a single sample in a study of T cells in Graves' hyperthyroidism and ophthalmopathy. Amplified regions were TCR beta CDR3 sequences from RNA transcripts. HTBI primers were used for first-round RT-PCR of the TCR CDR3. Each CDR3 protein is one row after TCRdb ran MiXCR on the multiplex PCR reads. The profile shows a few hundred thousand distinct CDR3 sequences, roughly 15% of them singletons. Sequencing input: blood. These receptors originate from a woman in her late teens or twenties with Graves' ophthalmopathy.

Ten or more counts support this clonotype. This chain connects TRBV11-1 to TRBJ2-7; TRBD2 matches at 10 bases. Germline V gene sequence: CDR1 SGHAT, CDR2 FQDESV (reference sequence). V lost 0 bases to trimming and J lost 1 base; unmatched junction nucleotides: 3. CDR3 size: 16 residues. CDR3 sequence: CASSLAPSGSSYEQYF. CDR3 bases: TGTGCCAGCAGCTTAGCGCCTAGCGGGAGTTCCTACGAGCAGTACTTC. The variable domain in full, with the rest retrieved from reference TRBV11-1 and TRBJ2-7, is EAEVAQSPRYKITEKSQAVAFWCDPISGHATLYWYRQILGQGPELLVQFQDESVVDDSQLPKDRFSAERLKGVDSTLKIQPAELGDSAMYLCASSLAPSGSSYEQYFGPGTRLTVT.

In this sample, this clonotype turned up many times. The chain couples TRBV18 to TRBJ2-5; tentative D call: TRBD2 (5 bases). The germline V and J ends were trimmed by 1 base and 3 bases, with 9 bases remaining between them. The CDR3 sequence is 14 residues long. Germline values: CDR1 KGHSH, CDR2 LQKENI. The CDR3 DNA reads TGTGCCAGCTCACCACTAGCGCCAGAAGAGACCCAGTACTTC. Protein product: CASSPLAPEETQYF.

Details on this clonotype: A much larger clonotype is one base distant, so this may be a read error. The rearrangement uses TRBV20-1 and TRBJ2-7; tentative D call: TRBD2 (5 bases). Per germline, CDR1 DFQATT and CDR2 SNEGSKA (reference sequence). The ends were cut back, 5 bases at V and 2 bases at J, with 19 bases in the middle. This CDR3 is 15 amino acids long. In nucleotides, the CDR3 is TGCAGTGCTTCTCACCCGGGATCCGGAGCCTACGAGCAGTACTTC. This codes for CSASHPGSGAYEQYF.

J is TRBJ1-6 and V is TRBV28; unclear D gene. V was trimmed by 6 bases and J by 6 bases, leaving 15 bases between them. The CDR3 consists of 15 residues. The germline gives CDR1 MDHEN, CDR2 SYDVKM. DNA for the CDR3: TGTGCCAGCAGCAATAGGGTTTGTGGTAATTCACCCCTCCACTTT. Its translation is CASSNRVCGNSPLHF.

This clonotype was seen many times. The chain recombines TRBV30 with TRBJ2-7; TRBD1 might be the D (6 bases). Between the trimmed V and J ends, which lost 2 bases and 6 bases, there was a span of 8 bases. The CDR3 is 11 residues long. Germline V gene lookup returns CDR1 GTSNPN and CDR2 SVGIG (reference sequence). CDR3 sequence reads: CAWSRRGEQYF. CDR3 in DNA: TGTGCCTGGAGTCGCAGGGGCGAGCAGTACTTC.

This clonotype came up many times. The chain recombines TRBV28 with TRBJ2-7, with TRBD1 as a possible D gene (6 bases). With 2 bases removed from V and 2 bases from J, the gap between germline ends came to 10 bases. Germline V gives CDR1 MDHEN, CDR2 SYDVKM. This CDR3 contains 14 residues. DNA of the CDR3: TGTGCCAGCAGTTTAGGGGACACAGCCTACGAGCAGTACTTC. Translation: CASSLGDTAYEQYF.

This clonotype was found many times. This chain connects TRBV7-8 to TRBJ2-1, with D hard to call. V was pared by 2 bases and J by 6 bases, with 11 bases between. In germline, CDR1 is SGHVS, CDR2 FQNEAQ. CDR3 length equals 14 residues. CDR3 sequence reads: CASSLSGYFNEQFF. The CDR3 coding sequence is TGTGCCAGCAGCTTATCTGGCTATTTCAATGAGCAGTTCTTC.

This clonotype was seen a handful of times. The genes are TRBV30 and TRBJ2-3, with TRBD2 as a possible D gene (6 bases). Germline CDR1 and CDR2: GTSNPN and SVGIG (reference sequence). The germline V and J ends were trimmed by 5 bases and 2 bases, with 11 bases remaining between them. The CDR3 consists of 13 residues. The CDR3, as DNA: TGTGCCTGGGGGCGGGGACCCACAGATACGCAGTATTTT. This encodes CAWGRGPTDTQYF.

The sample holds many counts of this clonotype. The chain joins TRBV20-1 to TRBJ1-1; 11 bases map to TRBD1. The CDR3 length is 16 residues. The germline CDR1 and CDR2 sequences are DFQATT and SNEGSKA (reference sequence). V lost 6 bases and J lost 0; bases outside the gene matches: 9. The CDR3 DNA reads TGCAGTGCCATCCCCGGGACAGGGGGGTTGAACACTGAAGCTTTCTTT. It encodes CSAIPGTGGLNTEAFF.

This sequence joins TRBV4-3 and TRBJ1-2, with no clear D. The V gene lost 0 bases and the J gene lost 4 bases, with 15 bases spanning the gap. The CDR3 is 16 amino acids. Looked up from germline, CDR1 is LGHNA and CDR2 is YSLEER. CDR3 loop: CASSQEFQPWGYGYTF. CDR3 coding DNA: TGCGCCAGCAGCCAAGAGTTCCAGCCATGGGGCTATGGCTACACCTTC.

This clonotype appeared many times. This rearrangement joins TRBV28 to TRBJ2-3; 8 bases agree with TRBD2. The length of the CDR3 is 15 residues. Per germline, CDR1 MDHEN and CDR2 SYDVKM. The J segment lost 2 bases and the V segment lost 4 bases, leaving 5 bases of the junction unmatched. CDR3 in amino acids: CASSWISGVTDTQYF. As DNA, the CDR3 is TGTGCCAGCAGTTGGATTAGCGGGGTCACAGATACGCAGTATTTT.

This clonotype showed up many times. The chain is built from TRBV2 and TRBJ2-1; D uncertain. V lost 0 bases and J lost 9, with 12 bases in between. Per the germline V gene, CDR1 is SNHLY and CDR2 is FYNNEI. CDR3 length: 14 amino acids. CDR3 DNA sequence: TGTGCCAGCAGTGAAGCACAATCCCTTCCTGAGCAGTTCTTC. Translation: CASSEAQSLPEQFF.

This clonotype was recorded at least ten times. V gene TRBV5-1 combines with J gene TRBJ2-7; maybe TRBD1 (6 bases). V dropped 4 bases and J dropped 4 bases, with 15 bases sitting between them. From germline, CDR1 is SGHRS and CDR2 YFSETQ. This CDR3 is 14 amino acids long. CDR3 DNA sequence: TGCGCCAGCAGCCCACAGGGAGAAGCGTACGAGCAGTACTTC. Amino acid sequence: CASSPQGEAYEQYF.

This clonotype was seen at least ten times. The V gene is TRBV9, the J gene TRBJ1-1; the D gene is possibly TRBD1 (6 bases). CDR3 size: 15 residues. V was shortened by 0 bases and J by 3 bases, with 12 bases between the two germline ends. Germline V CDR1 and CDR2: SGDLS, YYNGEE. The CDR3 region is CASSVGAGADTEAFF. As DNA, the CDR3 is TGTGCCAGCAGCGTAGGGGCAGGGGCAGACACTGAAGCTTTCTTT.

The gene calls are TRBV7-3 and TRBJ2-7, with 11 bases that match TRBD2. The germline gives CDR1 SGHTA, CDR2 FQGTGA. The CDR3 is 17 amino acids. J was trimmed by 7 bases and V by 2 bases; bases with no gene match: 13. CDR3 sequence (DNA): TGTGCCAGCAGCTTAGCTCCCATAGCGGGAGGGCCTATAGAGCAGTACTTC. It specifies CASSLAPIAGGPIEQYF.

Remarks on this clonotype: This may arise from a read error, as a much more abundant clone is one base away. The chain carries TRBV6-4 and TRBJ2-7, with D perhaps TRBD1 (5 bases). Germline CDR1 and CDR2: MRHNA and SNTAGT. The CDR3 runs to 14 residues. In nucleotides, the CDR3 is TGTGCCAGCAGTTACGGCAGGGCGTCCTACAAGCAGTACTTC. Translation: CASSYGRASYKQYF.

This clonotype has ten or more counts. The CDR3 nucleotides read TGTGCCAGCAGTCCCCCACAGGGCTTTAACTATGGCTACACCTTC. Protein: CASSPPQGFNYGYTF. The chain has TRBV12-3 or TRBV12-4 and TRBJ1-2; TRBD1 might be the D (6 bases). V lost 5 bases, J lost 1 base, and 14 bases lay in between. CDR3 length: 15 amino acids.

This clonotype was seen a few times. The chain employs TRBV7-9 and TRBJ1-1, with D maybe TRBD1 (6 bases). V shed 5 bases and J shed 3 bases, with 13 bases lying between them. CDR3 length equals 14 residues. Germline CDR1 and CDR2: SEHNR and FQNEAQ (reference sequence). The CDR3 is CASSEWGRDTEAFF. Here the CDR3 DNA reads TGTGCCAGCAGCGAATGGGGGCGCGACACTGAAGCTTTCTTT.

This clonotype occurred many times. J is TRBJ1-1 and V is TRBV11-2; 9 bases are a match to TRBD1. The CDR3 extends over 16 amino acids. The germline gives CDR1 SGHAT, CDR2 FQNNGV. Trimming removed 5 bases from V and 4 bases from J; junction bases left unmatched: 11. CDR3 loop: CASSPFWDRDFTEAFF. Written as DNA, the CDR3 is TGTGCCAGCAGCCCTTTTTGGGACAGGGATTTCACTGAAGCTTTCTTT.